The TCR beta chain described here comes from a study of response to subunit inactivated influenza vaccine. Study observations and caveats: The authors suggested that every seasonal influenza vaccination recruits few new T cells.

With 4 bases clipped from V and 7 bases from J, the junction kept 9 bases outside the gene matches. CDR1 and CDR2 from the germline V gene are SQVTM and ANQGSEA. CDR3 length: 16 residues. Note on this clonotype: Antigen specificity is unknown.

TCRdb re-called the RT-PCR reads with MiXCR, one entry per CDR3 protein. Of 650,000 to 800,000 distinct CDR3 sequences listed, roughly 20% are singletons. The TCR sequence derives from a man aged 50 or older who received an inactivated influenza vaccine. The sequenced sample was PBMCs from blood, obtained about 5 days after vaccination. V usage is TRBV29-1 and J usage is TRBJ2-1; TRBD2 matches at 14 bases. CDR3 sequence reads: CSVAGLAGGWGNEQFF. DNA for the CDR3: TGCAGCGTTGCAGGACTAGCGGGGGGCTGGGGGAATGAGCAGTTCTTC.